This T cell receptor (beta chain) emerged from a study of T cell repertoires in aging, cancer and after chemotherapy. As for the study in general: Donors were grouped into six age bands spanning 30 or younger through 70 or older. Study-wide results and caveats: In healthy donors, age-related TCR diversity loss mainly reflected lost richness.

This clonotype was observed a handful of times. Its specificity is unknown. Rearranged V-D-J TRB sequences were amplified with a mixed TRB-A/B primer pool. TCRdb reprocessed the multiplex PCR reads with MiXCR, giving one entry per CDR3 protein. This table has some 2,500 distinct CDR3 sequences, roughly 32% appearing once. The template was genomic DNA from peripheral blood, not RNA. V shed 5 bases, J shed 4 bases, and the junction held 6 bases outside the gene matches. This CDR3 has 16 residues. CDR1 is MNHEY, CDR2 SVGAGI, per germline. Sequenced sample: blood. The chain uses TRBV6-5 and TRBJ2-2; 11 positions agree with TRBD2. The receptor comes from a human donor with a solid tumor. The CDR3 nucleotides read TGTGCCAGCAGTCGTAGCGGGGGGGATCGCACCGGGGAGCTGTTTTTT. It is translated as CASSRSGGDRTGELFF.